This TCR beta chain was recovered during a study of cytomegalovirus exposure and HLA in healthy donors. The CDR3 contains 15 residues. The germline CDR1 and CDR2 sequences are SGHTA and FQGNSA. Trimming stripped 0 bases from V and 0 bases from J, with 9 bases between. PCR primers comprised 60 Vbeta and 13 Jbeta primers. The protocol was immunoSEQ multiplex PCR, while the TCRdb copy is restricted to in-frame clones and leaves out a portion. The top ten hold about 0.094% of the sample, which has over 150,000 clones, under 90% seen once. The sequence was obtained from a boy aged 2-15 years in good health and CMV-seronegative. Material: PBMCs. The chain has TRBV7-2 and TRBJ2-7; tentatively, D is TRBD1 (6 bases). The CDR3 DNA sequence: TGTGCCAGCAGCTTAGCGGGGGCTAGCTCCTACGAGCAGTACTTC. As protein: CASSLAGASSYEQYF.